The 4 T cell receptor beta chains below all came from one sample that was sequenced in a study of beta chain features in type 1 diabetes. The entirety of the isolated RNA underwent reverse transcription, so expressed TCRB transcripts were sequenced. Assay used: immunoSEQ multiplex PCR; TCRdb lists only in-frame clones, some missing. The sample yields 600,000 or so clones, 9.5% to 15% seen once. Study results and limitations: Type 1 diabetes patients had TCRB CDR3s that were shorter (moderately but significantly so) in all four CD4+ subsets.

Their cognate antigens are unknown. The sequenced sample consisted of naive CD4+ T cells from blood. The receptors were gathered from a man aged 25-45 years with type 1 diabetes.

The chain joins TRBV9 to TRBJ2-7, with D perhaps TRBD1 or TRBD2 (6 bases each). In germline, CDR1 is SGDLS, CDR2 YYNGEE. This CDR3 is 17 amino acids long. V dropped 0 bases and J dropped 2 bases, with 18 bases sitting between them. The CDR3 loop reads CASSVGMEGEIAYEQYF. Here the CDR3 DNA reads TGTGCCAGCAGCGTAGGGATGGAGGGGGAGATAGCCTACGAGCAGTACTTC.

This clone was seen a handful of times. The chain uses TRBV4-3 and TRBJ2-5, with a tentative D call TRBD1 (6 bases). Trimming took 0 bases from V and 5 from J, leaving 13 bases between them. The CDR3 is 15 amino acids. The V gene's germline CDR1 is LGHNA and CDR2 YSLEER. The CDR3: CASSQDWGRGETQYF. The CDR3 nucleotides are TGCGCCAGCAGCCAAGATTGGGGCAGGGGCGAGACCCAGTACTTC.

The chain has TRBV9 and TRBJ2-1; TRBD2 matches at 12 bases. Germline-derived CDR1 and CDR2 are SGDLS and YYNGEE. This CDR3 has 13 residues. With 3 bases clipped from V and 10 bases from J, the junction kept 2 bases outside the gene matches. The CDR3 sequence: CASSEGTSGEQFF. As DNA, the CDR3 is TGTGCCAGCAGCGAGGGGACTAGCGGGGAGCAGTTCTTC.

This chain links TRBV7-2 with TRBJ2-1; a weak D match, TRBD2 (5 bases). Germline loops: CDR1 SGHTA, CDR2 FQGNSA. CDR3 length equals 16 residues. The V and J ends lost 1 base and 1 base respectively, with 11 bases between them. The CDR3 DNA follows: TGTGCCAGCAGCTTAGGGCCGGACTTTTCCTACAATGAGCAGTTCTTC. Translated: CASSLGPDFSYNEQFF.